This T cell receptor beta chain was captured in a study of graft-versus-host responses after intestinal transplantation. Study as a whole: Each patient got anti-thymocyte globulin induction, then tacrolimus and steroids for around three years.

A word on this clone: Antigen specificity is unknown.

The data were produced by immunoSEQ multiplex PCR, yet TCRdb's version contains in-frame clones alone and is incomplete. The sample shows approximately 70,000 clones, roughly 92% of them seen only once. Findings and limits, study-wide: GvH clones surfaced in recipient marrow, some emerging earlier in ileum or blood.

Marrow collected post-transplant originated from the posterior iliac crest or another site. The receptor was derived from a human patient who received an intestinal transplant, so some T cells may come from the graft donor. Sample: bone marrow, taken less than 750 days after intestinal transplantation.

CDR3 nucleotides: TGTGCCAGCAGCTCCCCGGGAGAAGAGACCCAGTACTTC. This gives the protein CASSSPGEETQYF. The genes are TRBV11-3 and TRBJ2-5; possible D gene TRBD2, 6 bases. Germline values: CDR1 SGHNT, CDR2 YENEEA. The CDR3 is 13 residues long. Trimming removed 4 bases from V and 3 bases from J, with 9 bases in between.